The T cell receptor (beta chain) described here comes from a study of T cell responses to AZD1222 COVID-19 vaccine. Germline V CDR1 and CDR2: MDHEN, SYDVKM. V dropped 6 bases and J dropped 1; count of bases not matched to a gene: 7. This CDR3 region has 15 residues. A note on this clone: Its antigen is undetermined.

This table comes from immunoSEQ multiplex PCR, and its TCRdb copy is limited to in-frame clones, with some not included. This sample yields 100,000 to 140,000 clones, of which 89% are seen a single time; under 7% belongs to the top ten. Study-wide points: Spike-specific TCR depth and breadth grew after two AZD1222 doses. No day 14 peak samples; only post-peak repertoires were characterized. Spike-wide vaccine-associated CD4 TCRs dominated at 160-218 and 743-854.

The chain uses TRBV28 and TRBJ2-3, with TRBD1 matching over 7 bases. The origin of this receptor is an adult in good health. Sequencing used peripheral blood, obtained on day 0 of AZD1222 vaccination. The CDR3 spells CASRSHGQGTDTQYF. CDR3 nucleotide sequence: TGTGCCAGCAGATCACACGGACAGGGCACAGATACGCAGTATTTT.